This T cell receptor (beta chain) was retrieved from a study of T-cell memory formation after mild COVID-19 (dated by TCRdb to the early 2020s). A note on the overall study: TCR sequence clusters from the two donors were found to be largely donor specific. T-cell clones expanding and contracting after mild COVID-19 in two donors were tracked by longitudinal TCRalpha and TCRbeta repertoire sequencing. Two young, previously healthy adult volunteers made up the cohort, one male and one female. The investigation overall reported the following: Some responding clones were detected in pre-infection memory, which suggested that pre-existing cross-reactive memory T cells had joined the SARS-CoV-2 response. Balanced CD4/CD8 phenotypes were observed for clones contracting from day 15 to 85, whereas a bias towards CD4+ was observed for a second wave of clones expanding from day 15 to 37. Contracting CD4+ clones turned up mainly in the CM and EM memory subsets, whereas EMRA was where CD8+ clones were enriched. SARS-CoV-2 specificity was not confirmed for the second-wave clones peaking on day 37. Only two mild cases were covered in the study, and larger cohorts including severe cases with pre-infection samples were considered necessary.

Reading the germline V gene gives CDR1 SQVTM and CDR2 ANQGSEA. Reading from cysteine to phenylalanine, the CDR3 counts 12 amino acids. The kept DNA is CDR3 alone, 36 bases in frame from the first base. V is shortened by 0 bases, J by 5 bases, and the region joining them spans 8 bases. For this clonotype: Its antigen specificity is not known. No per-base quality is available; no much larger clone lies one base away.

PBMCs were isolated by Ficoll-Paque density gradient centrifugation. The instrument was an Illumina NovaSeq 6000. Using 5'RACE with constant-segment primers, TCRalpha and TCRbeta cDNA libraries were constructed, with sample barcodes and unique molecular identifiers added in the process. Trizol reagent was used to extract RNA from every sample. The libraries were amplified in two PCR steps, and the second step added a second sample barcode and Illumina TruSeq adapters. Sequencing of the libraries was done on an Illumina NovaSeq, producing 2 x 150 bp paired-end reads. The paper's data handling went like this. Reads were demultiplexed and collapsed into UMI-guided consensus sequences with migec v1.2.7. Using mixcr v2.1.11, UMI consensuses were aligned to TRA and TRB V and J templates and then assembled into clonotypes. Clonotypes were classified as expanded or contracted when called significant by both edgeR and NoisET, with noise models trained on biological replicates. edgeR calls used a false discovery rate-adjusted p below 0.01 and a log2 fold-change threshold of 1. As an exploratory analysis of dynamics, max-normalized trajectories of the 1000 most abundant clonotypes were examined with PCA combined with hierarchical clustering. Separately sequenced CD4+ and CD8+ repertoires were used to assign a CD4 or CD8 phenotype to each responding clone. TCRdb cleaned the public reads at Q25 with fastp, built clones with MiXCR and kept in-frame beta chains. Rows are combined by CDR3 protein, so each entry shows the most common genes and DNA. TCRdb, not the original authors, processed these V and J calls. Here the sample has about 610,000 distinct CDR3 sequences; about 18% occur a single time. Around 8.1% of the sample lies in the top ten.

The chain was built from TRBV29-1 and TRBJ2-7; a weak D assignment points to TRBD2 (6 bases agree). This receptor was obtained from an adult woman who had mild COVID-19 (a few samples of this study predate the infection). The sample titles of this study are shuffled in the database, so cell type and time point are left out; the donor was told from shared clones. Sequenced sample: PBMCs or a T cell subset sorted from them (not recorded which). The nucleotide sequence reads TGCAGCGTTGAAGAGGGGGGAGACGAGCAGTACTTC. Its protein reads: CSVEEGGDEQYF.